This TCR beta chain comes out of a study of breast tumors, draining lymph nodes, adjacent tissues. Whole-study findings and limits: Tumor TCR diversity was below lymph nodes but above nontumor tissue. Tumor T cell lymph node origin was a supported hypothesis, not proven. Luminal-like breast cancer showed significantly higher tumor–nontumor repertoire similarity than basal-like.

Each CDR3 protein is one row after TCRdb ran MiXCR on the multiplex PCR reads. The sample yields about 80,000 distinct CDR3 sequences, roughly a fifth seen once. The CDR3 totals 15 residues. V was cut by 2 bases and J by 5 bases, with 13 bases left in between. Germline V gives CDR1 SGHTA, CDR2 FQGTGA. The lymph nodes were axillary draining lymph nodes from breast cancer patients. This clonotype was counted at least ten times. Its antigen is currently unknown. The specimen was axillary lymph node tissue. This receptor was obtained from a female donor with breast cancer. Some clones in this sample may be carry-over from other donors' samples. The chain recombines TRBV7-3 with TRBJ2-1; perhaps TRBD2 as D (6 bases). As DNA, the CDR3 is TGTGCCAGCAGCTTACTCGGGGGATACAACAATGAGCAGTTCTTC. This encodes CASSLLGGYNNEQFF.